Following are 17 T cell receptor beta chains from one sample sequenced in a study of Tregs in tolerant kidney transplant recipients. These receptors lack a known antigen. CFSE-labeled recipient PBMCs were cultured more than 5 days with irradiated graft donor PBMCs, then FACS-sorted. Sequencing used immunoSEQ multiplex PCR; TCRdb keeps in-frame clones, though not all of them. The data show roughly 8,300 clones, nearly 35% seen once. The sample was CD8+ T cells from blood cultured with allogeneic cells, taken before the transplant. The receptors were sampled from a human patient who received a combined kidney and bone marrow transplant.

This clone rates as medium-sized. The rearrangement joins TRBV27 to TRBJ2-3, with 10 bases identical to TRBD2. The J segment lost 5 bases and the V segment lost 2 bases, leaving 10 bases of the junction unmatched. The CDR3 contains 17 residues. Germline CDR1 is MNHEY and CDR2 is SMNVEV (reference sequence). The CDR3 is CASSLKRAGGPIDTQYF. The CDR3 bases are TGTGCCAGCAGTTTAAAGCGAGCGGGAGGGCCTATAGATACGCAGTATTTT.

Here the CDR3 reads CAISESGVTGEYEQYF. The CDR3 bases are TGTGCCATCAGTGAATCAGGGGTGACAGGGGAATACGAGCAGTACTTC. The rearrangement links TRBV10-3 to TRBJ2-7; TRBD1 aligns across 8 bases. This CDR3 is built from 16 residues. CDR1 ENHRY and CDR2 SYGVKD come from the germline V gene. The junction had 11 bases not matched to a gene; V was cut back by 3 bases and J by 4 bases.

A few counts support this clone. The rearrangement joins TRBV6-1 to TRBJ2-7; D gene unclear. CDR3 length: 14 residues. Germline-derived CDR1 and CDR2 are MNHNS and SASEGT. Trimming stripped 10 bases from V and 4 bases from J, with 20 bases between. As DNA, the CDR3 is TGTGCCATCAATGTAAAGGAGACGGCATACGAGCAGTACTTC. Translating it yields CAINVKETAYEQYF.

The chain employs TRBV7-7 and TRBJ2-7, with 8 bases lining up with TRBD1. CDR3 length: 13 residues. Germline-derived CDR1 and CDR2 are SSHAT and FNYEAQ (reference sequence). The V segment lost 3 bases and the J segment 7 bases; nucleotides outside the gene matches: 5. The CDR3 loop reads CASSLQGAREQYF. CDR3 nucleotides: TGTGCCAGCAGCTTGCAGGGGGCGCGAGAGCAGTACTTC. Full variable domain (remainder filled in from reference TRBV7-7 and TRBJ2-7): GAGVSQSPRYKVTKRGQDVTLRCDPISSHATLYWYQQALGQGPEFLTYFNYEAQPDKSGLPSDRFSAERPEGSISTLTIQRTEQRDSAMYRCASSLQGAREQYFGPGTRLTVT.

Relative to its sample, this clone is medium-sized (0.01 to 0.1%). Additional DNA sequences in this sample encode the identical CDR3. The chain is built from TRBV19 and TRBJ2-7; 7 bases match TRBD2. The V segment lost 5 bases and the J segment 3 bases; nucleotides outside the gene matches: 4. There are 13 residues in the CDR3. Per the germline V gene, CDR1 is LNHDA and CDR2 is SQIVND (reference sequence). The CDR3 loop is CASSPGLVYEQYF. CDR3 nucleotides: TGTGCCAGTAGTCCCGGACTAGTCTACGAGCAGTACTTC. Full variable domain (remainder filled in from reference TRBV19 and TRBJ2-7): DGGITQSPKYLFRKEGQNVTLSCEQNLNHDAMYWYRQDPGQGLRLIYYSQIVNDFQKGDIAEGYSVSREKKESFPLTVTSAQKNPTAFYLCASSPGLVYEQYFGPGTRLTVT.

This clone was seen a few times. The V gene is TRBV5-6, the J gene TRBJ2-3, with D perhaps matching TRBD1 (6 bases). CDR3 length equals 17 residues. V was clipped by 4 bases and J by 2 bases, with 20 bases between them. Germline assignment: CDR1 SGHDT and CDR2 YYEEEE. CDR3 coding DNA: TGTGCCAGCAGCCCGCTTGAGGACAGCCTTAACACAGATACGCAGTATTTT. Translated: CASSPLEDSLNTDTQYF.

V gene TRBV27 combines with J gene TRBJ2-3, with 13 positions matching TRBD2. J was trimmed by 4 bases and V by 2 bases; bases with no gene match: 3. Germline V gene sequence: CDR1 MNHEY, CDR2 SMNVEV (reference sequence). The CDR3 extends over 16 amino acids. CDR3 region: CASSLILAGGADTQYF. CDR3 in DNA: TGTGCCAGCAGTTTAATACTAGCGGGAGGGGCAGATACGCAGTATTTT.

This clone showed up just a few times. J is TRBJ2-3 and V is TRBV14; 11 nucleotides match TRBD2. The CDR3 is 15 amino acids. V lost 4 bases, J lost 4 bases, and 4 bases stayed unmatched. Germline lookup yields CDR1 SGHDN and CDR2 FVKESK. CDR3 bases: TGTGCCAGCAGCCTAGCGGGGGGGCTCGCAGATACGCAGTATTTT. Encoded protein: CASSLAGGLADTQYF.

The rearrangement joins TRBV6-6 to TRBJ1-2; D is unresolved. There are 14 residues in the CDR3. Deletions cut 7 bases from V and 6 bases from J, with 18 bases between. Germline lookup yields CDR1 MNHNY and CDR2 SVGAGI (reference sequence). This chain's CDR3 is CASTAVADQNGYTF. CDR3 DNA sequence: TGTGCCAGCACCGCGGTGGCAGACCAGAATGGCTACACCTTC.

The chain uses TRBV4-3 and TRBJ2-3; no definite D call. V was clipped by 1 base and J by 5 bases, with 13 bases between them. This CDR3 spans 15 amino acids. From germline, CDR1 is LGHNA and CDR2 YSLEER. This CDR3 reads CASSQGDISGDTQYF. CDR3 bases: TGCGCCAGCAGCCAAGGTGACATATCCGGAGATACGCAGTATTTT.

This clone has only a few counts. The CDR3 reads CASSSAGTPGETQYF. CDR3 nucleotides: TGTGCCAGCAGCAGTGCTGGGACTCCTGGGGAGACCCAGTACTTC. V gene TRBV6-1 combines with J gene TRBJ2-5; perhaps TRBD2 as D (6 bases). The V end lost 6 bases, the J end lost 5 bases, and 19 bases lay between the germline ends. The CDR3 is 15 residues long. Germline loops: CDR1 MNHNS, CDR2 SASEGT.

J is TRBJ2-7 and V is TRBV15, with D possibly matching TRBD2 (7 bases). Germline V gives CDR1 LNHNV, CDR2 YYDKDF (reference sequence). Trimming left V 1 base short and J 7 bases short, with 23 bases between. CDR3 length equals 17 residues. The CDR3 DNA is TGTGCCACCAGCAGAGCCCCGACAGGAGGGCCGGGGGGTGAGCAGTACTTC. As protein: CATSRAPTGGPGGEQYF.

This chain joins TRBV29-1 and TRBJ2-6; 11 bases fit TRBD2. This CDR3 has 19 amino acids. The trim removed 6 bases at V and 1 base at J, leaving 14 bases unmatched. The V gene's germline CDR1 is SQVTM and CDR2 ANQGSEA. The CDR3 sequence: CSVMTGTSGLLSGANVLTF. The CDR3 nucleotides are TGCAGCGTCATGACCGGGACTAGCGGTCTCTTGTCTGGGGCCAACGTCCTGACTTTC.

This rearrangement joins TRBV7-3 to TRBJ2-1; 7 bases fit TRBD2. The germline V gene encodes CDR1 SGHTA and CDR2 FQGTGA. J lost 7 bases, V lost 2 bases, and 11 bases had no gene match. CDR3 size: 16 residues. CDR3 sequence (DNA): TGTGCCAGCAGCTTAGGGTGGGAGGGTGAGTTTAATGAGCAGTTCTTC. It is translated as CASSLGWEGEFNEQFF.

This clone is labeled medium-sized (0.01 to 0.1%). The chain uses TRBV13 and TRBJ1-4; 7 bases line up with TRBD1. Trimming removed 5 bases from V and 7 bases from J; junction bases left unmatched: 7. The CDR3 is 14 residues long. CDR1 and CDR2 (germline): PRHDT, FYEKMQ (reference sequence). CDR3 sequence reads: CASSLQGVGEKLFF. As DNA, the CDR3 is TGTGCCAGCAGCCTCCAGGGGGTAGGTGAAAAACTGTTTTTT.

The V call is TRBV19, the J call TRBJ2-7; D not certain. From germline, CDR1 is LNHDA and CDR2 SQIVND (reference sequence). The CDR3 spans 13 residues. V lost 3 bases to trimming and J lost 4 bases, with 10 bases between them. The CDR3: CASSIGSAYEQYF. The CDR3 coding sequence is TGTGCCAGTAGTATCGGGTCAGCGTACGAGCAGTACTTC.

This clone qualifies as medium-sized. The rearrangement joins TRBV30 to TRBJ1-4, with 8 positions matching TRBD1. V shed 2 bases and J 5 bases; nucleotides not matched to a gene: 7. The CDR3 is made up of 15 amino acids. Germline CDR1 reads GTSNPN; CDR2 reads SVGIG (reference sequence). This chain's CDR3 is CAWSSRTGLNEKLFF. DNA of the CDR3: TGTGCCTGGAGTTCCAGGACAGGGCTCAATGAAAAACTGTTTTTT.